The next 12 T cell receptor beta chains were all read from a single sample in a study of T cells in Graves' hyperthyroidism and ophthalmopathy. Amplification targeted TCR beta CDR3 regions from RNA transcripts. During a first-round RT-PCR of the TCR CDR3, the HTBI primer set was used. TCRdb recomputed calls from the multiplex PCR reads with MiXCR, one row per CDR3 protein. Of about 610,000 distinct CDR3 sequences listed, roughly 46% are singletons. Sample: peripheral blood or thyroid tissue (not recorded which). The receptors come from a woman between 18 and 29 years old with Graves' hyperthyroidism.

Ten or more counts support this clonotype. For the CDR3, the DNA is TGTGCCAGCAGTGAGGGGGTTAAGGGAAACCACTATGGCTACACCTTC. Amino acids: CASSEGVKGNHYGYTF. The gene calls are TRBV2 and TRBJ1-2; D may be TRBD1 (5 bases). Trimming removed 3 bases from V and 3 bases from J, with 17 bases in between. The CDR3 covers 16 residues. Germline assignment: CDR1 SNHLY and CDR2 FYNNEI.

This clonotype was observed many times. The rearrangement links TRBV20-1 to TRBJ1-4; 7 bases are shared with TRBD1. CDR1 is DFQATT and CDR2 is SNEGSKA in the germline V gene (reference sequence). Germline trimming cut 6 bases from V and 7 bases from J; bases unmatched to any gene: 11. CDR3 length: 14 amino acids. CDR3 sequence: CSAPATGFGEKLFF. CDR3 coding DNA: TGCAGTGCCCCGGCGACAGGGTTCGGTGAAAAACTGTTTTTT.

This clonotype was observed a single time. A much larger clone sits a single nucleotide away, making a read error possible. This chain uses TRBV10-1 with TRBJ1-1, with 7 bases fitting TRBD1. CDR1 and CDR2 (germline): WNHNN, SYGVQD (reference sequence). This CDR3 is 13 amino acids long. The CDR3 nucleotides read TGCGTCAGCAGTGAGTACAGGGGTACTGAAGCTTTCTTT. Translation: CVSSEYRGTEAFF.

J is TRBJ1-1 and V is TRBV7-9; D is perhaps TRBD1 (6 bases). Trimming pared 5 bases from V and 4 bases from J, leaving 11 bases between. The germline CDR1 and CDR2 sequences are SEHNR and FQNEAQ (reference sequence). This CDR3 has 13 residues. The CDR3 coding sequence is TGTGCCAGCAGCCAAAGGGGGGTCACTGAAGCTTTCTTT. As protein: CASSQRGVTEAFF.

This clonotype has just a few counts. The rearrangement links TRBV4-2 to TRBJ2-7, with 7 bases identical to TRBD1. Germline-derived CDR1 and CDR2 are LGHNA and YNFKEQ. The CDR3 runs 16 residues. V was clipped by 0 bases and J by 2 bases; unmatched bases: 7. For the CDR3, the DNA is TGTGCCAGCAGCCAAGAGATCCGACAGGGTGCCTACGAGCAGTACTTC. This gives the protein CASSQEIRQGAYEQYF.

V is TRBV6-6 and J is TRBJ1-2; 7 nucleotides agree with TRBD1. The germline V gene encodes CDR1 MNHNY and CDR2 SVGAGI (reference sequence). V trimming: 7 bases; J trimming: 0 bases; junction bases outside the gene matches: 5. This CDR3 is built from 14 residues. The CDR3 region has the DNA TGTGCCAGCACCACCGGGACAGCTAACTATGGCTACACCTTC. Translation: CASTTGTANYGYTF.

This clonotype was recorded only once. The chain links TRBV20-1 to TRBJ1-2; D perhaps matches TRBD1 (6 bases). The CDR3 loop spans 14 amino acids. Trimming pared 4 bases from V and 6 bases from J, leaving 18 bases between. Germline values: CDR1 DFQATT, CDR2 SNEGSKA (reference sequence). Written as DNA, the CDR3 is TGCAGTGCTAAGGGGGGAAACGGGAGGGATGGCTACACCTTC. This sequence encodes CSAKGGNGRDGYTF.

For this clonotype: As the CDR3 is not closed by the conserved phenylalanine or tryptophan, this likely results from a read error. The DNA is left out, because the CDR3 cannot be placed on it with certainty; the CDR3 is given as TCRdb lists it. The chain is built from TRBV29-1 and TRBJ2-7; TRBD1 reflects the table's D call only, with no check against the DNA. From its first to its last residue, the CDR3 has 8 amino acids. The germline V gene encodes CDR1 SQVTM and CDR2 ANQGSEA. CDR3 residues: CSVEGTGT.

This clonotype was observed a handful of times. The chain uses TRBV7-3 and TRBJ2-3; perhaps TRBD1 as D (5 bases). Deletions cut 4 bases from V and 5 bases from J, with 10 bases between. Germline V gene sequence: CDR1 SGHTA, CDR2 FQGTGA. The CDR3 has 13 residues. The CDR3 is CASSSFQGDTQYF. CDR3 nucleotide sequence: TGTGCCAGCAGCTCCTTTCAGGGAGATACGCAGTATTTT.

This clonotype was counted between two and nine times. The chain combines TRBV7-9 with TRBJ2-7; a possible D gene is TRBD1 (6 bases). CDR3 size: 14 residues. The V end was cut by 5 bases, the J end by 0 bases, with 11 bases between. CDR1 is SEHNR, CDR2 FQNEAQ, per germline (reference sequence). Written as DNA, the CDR3 is TGTGCCAGCAGCAAAGGACAGTCCTCCTACGAGCAGTACTTC. As protein: CASSKGQSSYEQYF.

This clonotype was observed at least ten times. This chain uses TRBV19 with TRBJ1-1, with no clear D. The CDR3 consists of 13 residues. V was cut by 1 base and J by 6 bases, with 9 bases left in between. CDR1 is LNHDA and CDR2 is SQIVND in the germline V gene (reference sequence). CDR3 sequence: CASSIAMDAEAFF. The CDR3 nucleotides read TGTGCCAGTAGTATAGCTATGGACGCTGAAGCTTTCTTT.

The J gene is TRBJ1-5, the V gene TRBV29-1; tentative D call: TRBD1 (5 bases). Germline CDR1 and CDR2: SQVTM and ANQGSEA. The CDR3 has 15 residues. V dropped 6 bases and J dropped 11 bases, with 26 bases sitting between them. The CDR3 sequence: CSVATTGHWQETQHF. The CDR3 nucleotides are TGCAGCGTGGCCACGACGGGGCACTGGCAAGAGACCCAGCATTTT.